The 2 T cell receptor beta chains presented below share a single source sample, sequenced in a study of T cell repertoires in cytomegalovirus infection. The antigens of these receptors remain unknown. TCRdb ran MiXCR on the reads and lists one entry per CDR3 protein. This table has 100,000 to 150,000 distinct CDR3 sequences, 20% to 30% appearing once. Sequenced input: PBMCs, sequenced either directly or after in vitro stimulation (not recorded which). Every receptor here comes from a human donor in good health (CMV status not recorded). Some clones in this sample may be carry-over from other donors' samples.

The rearrangement joins TRBV27 to TRBJ1-5; 8 bases line up with TRBD1. The CDR3 has 15 residues. Trimming took 5 bases from V and 0 from J; bases not matched to a gene: 3. Germline V gene sequence: CDR1 MNHEY, CDR2 SMNVEV (reference sequence). Written as DNA, the CDR3 is TGTGCCAGCAGTACGACAGGGGATAGCAATCAGCCCCAGCATTTT. It translates to CASSTTGDSNQPQHF.

This clonotype was recorded many times. The chain links TRBV7-2 to TRBJ2-1, with 9 bases lining up with TRBD2. V lost 5 bases to trimming and J lost 2 bases; unmatched junction nucleotides: 7. Germline V gives CDR1 SGHTA, CDR2 FQGNSA. This CDR3 contains 16 residues. The CDR3 sequence is CASSPGWTSAYNEQFF. In DNA, the CDR3 is TGTGCCAGCAGCCCCGGGTGGACTAGCGCCTACAATGAGCAGTTCTTC.